The rows below give T cell receptor beta chains drawn from one sample of a study of beta chain features in type 1 diabetes. Sequenced by immunoSEQ multiplex PCR; TCRdb stores in-frame clones only, minus some. The sample has tens of thousands of clones; 49% are singletons. Material for sequencing was central memory CD4+ T cells from blood. The source is a man between 25 and 39 years old with type 1 diabetes. Both conserved end residues are part of each CDR3. D genes are given only for firm matches. The size entry is marked missing in some rows and otherwise reads once, few, many or a size class.

cdr3_length	d_call	j_call	clone_size	v_call	cdr3_nt	cdr3_aa
13	.	TRBJ1-1	.	TRBV6-1	TGTGCCAGCAGTGAAGGGGGGCCCTTCAGGGCTTTCTTT	CASSEGGPFRAFF
15	.	TRBJ2-2	.	TRBV2	TGTGCCAGAAGACGTAGGGGGGGGAAAACCGGGGAGCTGTTTTTT	CARRRRGGKTGELFF
14	TRBD2	TRBJ2-7	.	TRBV7-6	TGTGCCAGCAGCTCCTTAGCGGGTCCCTACGAGCAGTACTTC	CASSSLAGPYEQYF
13	TRBD1	TRBJ2-5	few	TRBV11-2	TGTGCCAGCAGCTTAGCAGGGGGAGAGACCCAGTACTTC	CASSLAGGETQYF
13	.	TRBJ1-6	.	TRBV30	TGTGCCTGGAATGCGGGGTTTAATTCACCCCTCCACTTT	CAWNAGFNSPLHF
13	TRBD1	TRBJ2-5	.	TRBV5-6	TGTGCCAGCAGCTCCGACAGGGGGGAGACCCAGTACTTC	CASSSDRGETQYF
14	.	TRBJ1-5	.	TRBV7-9	TGTGCCAGCAGCCGGGGAGGGAGCAATCAGCCCCAGCATTTT	CASSRGGSNQPQHF
18	TRBD2	TRBJ2-7	.	TRBV4-2	TGTGCCAGCAGCCAAGCCTCCCCTCTAGCGGTACTCTCCTACGAGCAGTACTTC	CASSQASPLAVLSYEQYF
16	.	TRBJ2-3	few	TRBV11-2	TGTGCCAGCAGCTTAGCGCGGCGGGGTAGCACAGATACGCAGTATTTT	CASSLARRGSTDTQYF
13	.	TRBJ2-3	few	TRBV18	TGTGCCAGCTCACCTGTCGTCGAGGATACGCAGTATTTT	CASSPVVEDTQYF
15	TRBD1	TRBJ2-7	few	TRBV7-2	TGTGCCAGCAGCTTTACGACAGGGGGAGCCTACGAGCAGTACTTC	CASSFTTGGAYEQYF
14	.	TRBJ1-1	.	TRBV27	TGTGCCAGCAGTTTTACAGGGCTGGACACTGAAGCTTTCTTT	CASSFTGLDTEAFF
11	.	TRBJ2-5	.	TRBV18	TGTGCCAGCTCTTCAGGGGAGACCCAGTACTTC	CASSSGETQYF
16	.	TRBJ2-1	.	TRBV21-1	TGTGCCAGCAGCGGCCGGGACAGTGGAACTTACAATGAGCAGTTCTTC	CASSGRDSGTYNEQFF
12	.	TRBJ2-2	.	TRBV11-3	TGTGCCAGCAGAGCCTTTACCGGGGAGCTGTTTTTT	CASRAFTGELFF
12	.	TRBJ1-2	few	TRBV5-1	TGCGCCAGCAGCTTGGATATCTATGGCTACACCTTC	CASSLDIYGYTF
13	.	TRBJ1-1	.	TRBV28	TGTGCCAGCAGTTTTGGGGTGACAGCTGAAGCTTTCTTT	CASSFGVTAEAFF
14	.	TRBJ1-1	.	TRBV2	TGTGCCAGCAGACCGGCGGTCTACGGCACTGAAGCTTTCTTT	CASRPAVYGTEAFF
16	TRBD1	TRBJ2-2	.	TRBV7-6	TGTGCCAGCAGCTTAGGCCAGGGGGCGAACACCGGGGAGCTGTTTTTT	CASSLGQGANTGELFF
13	.	TRBJ2-5	few	TRBV6-1	TGTGCCAGCAGTGTTGGAGTTCAAGAGACCCAGTACTTC	CASSVGVQETQYF
15	.	TRBJ2-5	.	TRBV7-2	TGTGCCAGCAGCCCCGGACCAGGGGTTCAAGAGACCCAGTACTTC	CASSPGPGVQETQYF
16	TRBD2	TRBJ2-1	.	TRBV11-2	TGTGCCAGCAGCCCCTATAGCGGGAATACCTACAATGAGCAGTTCTTC	CASSPYSGNTYNEQFF
15	.	TRBJ2-7	few	TRBV5-4	TGTGCCACTTCCTTGGGCGGAGGAGTAAGAAGCGAGCAGTACTTC	CATSLGGGVRSEQYF
14	TRBD2	TRBJ2-1	.	TRBV11-3	TGTGCCAGCAGCTTTGGCCTAGCGGGGAATGAGCAGTTCTTC	CASSFGLAGNEQFF
19	TRBD1	TRBJ2-1	.	TRBV5-6	TGTGCCAGCAGCCAGGGACAGGGGCTAGGAGGTCGTTTCTACAATGAGCAGTTCTTC	CASSQGQGLGGRFYNEQFF
16	TRBD1	TRBJ2-5	.	TRBV28	TGTGCCAGCAGCTTCGGGACAGGGGGCTTTCGGGAGACCCAGTACTTC	CASSFGTGGFRETQYF
16	TRBD2	TRBJ2-1	few	TRBV7-2	TGTGCCAGCAGCGTCGGGACTAGCGGGAGGGGTAATGAGCAGTTCTTC	CASSVGTSGRGNEQFF
17	TRBD1	TRBJ2-1	.	TRBV7-9	TGTGCCAGCAGCTTATCGCGGACAGGGGGCTCCTACAATGAGCAGTTCTTC	CASSLSRTGGSYNEQFF
14	.	TRBJ2-3	.	TRBV19	TGTGCCAGTAGTATAGACGCGAGCACAGATACGCAGTATTTT	CASSIDASTDTQYF
13	.	TRBJ1-2	.	TRBV30	TGTGCCCGACAACGCCCCGATAGGGGTGGCTACACCTTC	CARQRPDRGGYTF
16	.	TRBJ1-2	few	TRBV18	TGTGCCAGCTCACCACCGGGTTATCAGGGGTACTATGGCTACACCTTC	CASSPPGYQGYYGYTF
14	.	TRBJ2-5	.	TRBV5-1	TGCGCCAGCAGCTTGGTACTAGCCGAAGAGACCCAGTACTTC	CASSLVLAEETQYF
14	.	TRBJ2-7	.	TRBV7-6	TGTGCCAGCAGTTCCAGGGGTAATCCCTACGAGCAGTACTTC	CASSSRGNPYEQYF
15	TRBD1	TRBJ2-7	.	TRBV7-9	TGTGCCAGCAGCTTTGGGACAGGGTCAGCCTACGAGCAGTACTTC	CASSFGTGSAYEQYF
14	.	TRBJ1-2	few	TRBV7-2	TGTGCCAGCAGCCCGAGTCGACAGCCCTATGGCTACACCTTC	CASSPSRQPYGYTF
17	.	TRBJ1-3	.	TRBV5-5	TGTGCCAGCAGCTTGTTCCAGGGAGGGGGAGTCAGAAACACCATATATTTT	CASSLFQGGGVRNTIYF
16	TRBD1	TRBJ1-1	few	TRBV18	TGTGCCGCAGGACCGGGACAGGGGTTATCGGACACTGAAGCTTTCTTT	CAAGPGQGLSDTEAFF
12	.	TRBJ2-5	.	TRBV1	TGCACCAGCAGCCAGAGCGCGCATACCCAGTACTTC	CTSSQSAHTQYF
19	TRBD2	TRBJ2-4	few	TRBV4-2	TGTGCCAGCAGCCATCCGACTAGCGGGAGGGCCTGGTCCAAAAACATTCAGTACTTC	CASSHPTSGRAWSKNIQYF
16	TRBD2	TRBJ2-1	medium-sized	TRBV7-9	TGTGCCAGCAGCTCCCGCCTAGCGGGATCCTACAATGAGCAGTTCTTC	CASSSRLAGSYNEQFF
17	.	TRBJ2-7	few	TRBV25-1	TGTGCCAGCAGTGAATATGGCGGGATAGGAAGGGTTACCGAGCAGTACTTC	CASSEYGGIGRVTEQYF
15	TRBD1	TRBJ2-3	.	TRBV6-1	TGTGCCAGTAGGACAGGGGGGGTAGGTACAGATACGCAGTATTTT	CASRTGGVGTDTQYF
14	.	TRBJ1-1	.	TRBV7-6	TGTGCCAGCAGCTTAGGGCCGATGAACACTGAAGCTTTCTTT	CASSLGPMNTEAFF
11	.	TRBJ2-7	.	TRBV20-1	TGCAGTGCTCCCCGCGGCTACGAGCAGTACTTC	CSAPRGYEQYF
14	TRBD1	TRBJ1-3	few	TRBV5-1	TGCGCCAGCAGCCCACAGGGGGCTCGAAACACCATATATTTT	CASSPQGARNTIYF
17	.	TRBJ1-5	.	TRBV19	TGTGCCAGTAGTAGAGGGTGGACGGGGAAGCTTCGGGAGCCCCAGCATTTT	CASSRGWTGKLREPQHF
15	TRBD1	TRBJ2-6	few	TRBV29-1	TGCAGCGCCCTCGGGACAGGAGGTGGGGCCAACGTCCTGACTTTC	CSALGTGGGANVLTF
16	.	TRBJ1-4	once	TRBV4-1	TGCGCCAGCAGCCAAGGTGGACAGCCAGCTAATGAAAAACTGTTTTTT	CASSQGGQPANEKLFF
15	TRBD2	TRBJ2-7	few	TRBV11-2	TGTGCCAGCAGCCCCGAACGGGGGGGATCCTACGAGCAGTACTTC	CASSPERGGSYEQYF
16	TRBD2	TRBJ2-1	.	TRBV7-9	TGTGCCAGCAGCATTTTAGCGGGAGGGTCCTACAATGAGCAGTTCTTC	CASSILAGGSYNEQFF
16	.	TRBJ1-1	.	TRBV11-3	TGTGCCAGCACCATGGGCGGGGGCCGGGGATGGACTGAAGCTTTCTTT	CASTMGGGRGWTEAFF
13	TRBD2	TRBJ2-5	few	TRBV7-2	TGTGCCGGGGCGGGAGGGAACCAAGAGACCCAGTACTTC	CAGAGGNQETQYF
16	TRBD2	TRBJ2-5	.	TRBV10-3	TGTGCCATCAGTGCGCCCCCGGGTCTGGGGGGGGAGACCCAGTACTTC	CAISAPPGLGGETQYF
19	.	TRBJ1-5	.	TRBV28	TGTGCCAGCAGTACCCGAAGGGGAGGTATTACTAAGGGCAATCAGCCCCAGCATTTT	CASSTRRGGITKGNQPQHF
16	TRBD2	TRBJ2-3	few	TRBV11-2	TGTGCCAGCAGCCCAGGGACTAGCGGGAGGTTAGATACGCAGTATTTT	CASSPGTSGRLDTQYF
14	.	TRBJ2-7	.	TRBV4-2	TGTGCCAGCAGCCAAGAGAAACTAGCTGGCGAGCAGTACTTC	CASSQEKLAGEQYF
15	.	TRBJ2-3	.	TRBV18	TGTGCCAGCTCACCTCCCGGACAGCCCACAGATACGCAGTATTTT	CASSPPGQPTDTQYF
13	.	TRBJ1-1	few	TRBV11-3	TGTGCCAGCAGCCAGACAGGGAACACTGAAGCTTTCTTT	CASSQTGNTEAFF